The T cell receptor (beta chain) described here comes from a study of cytomegalovirus exposure and HLA in healthy donors. This CDR3 comprises 13 residues. V lost 6 bases and J lost 11; bases outside the gene matches: 12. Germline V gene lookup returns CDR1 WNHNN and CDR2 SYGVQD (reference sequence). Broader study findings: The later analysis indicated that the majority of CMV-associated TCR beta chains appeared HLA-restricted. TCR beta chains numbering about 160 were designated cytomegalovirus-associated. In a later analysis, V- and J-gene trimming of beta chains associated with a DCLRE1C missense variant, replicated independently.

This clone appeared a few times. Its antigen is as yet unknown. Researchers ran the PCR with 60 Vbeta and 13 Jbeta primers. Sequenced by immunoSEQ multiplex PCR; TCRdb stores in-frame clones only, minus some. This table has about 80,000 clones, approximately 62% appearing once. The clonotype comes from a male donor in good health and CMV-seropositive. Sequenced input: PBMCs. The chain has TRBV10-1 and TRBJ1-2; 7 nucleotides match TRBD1. The CDR3 region has the DNA TGCGCCAGCAGATTAGGGGACAGATTTCTTTACACCTTC. Its translation is CASRLGDRFLYTF.